A single sample is the source of the 8 T cell receptor beta chains below, sequenced in a study of blood T cell repertoires in COVID-19. Assay used: immunoSEQ multiplex PCR; TCRdb lists only in-frame clones, some missing. The data show roughly 88,000 clones, about nine tenths seen once. Sequencing was done on a sample of peripheral blood. These receptors all come from a woman between 50 and 59 years old in a cohort sampled during active COVID-19.

The rearrangement uses TRBV5-1 and TRBJ2-5; TRBD2 matches at 11 bases. The germline gives CDR1 SGHRS, CDR2 YFSETQ. The CDR3 length is 15 residues. J was trimmed by 4 bases and V by 2 bases; bases with no gene match: 4. CDR3 amino acids: CASSFLAGGLETQYF. For the CDR3, the DNA is TGCGCCAGCAGCTTCCTAGCGGGGGGATTAGAGACCCAGTACTTC.

This clone was detected once. The chain uses TRBV9 and TRBJ2-1; the match to TRBD2 covers 9 bases. Germline V gene lookup returns CDR1 SGDLS and CDR2 YYNGEE. V was pared by 0 bases and J by 12 bases, with 16 bases of the junction left unmatched. The CDR3 runs to 17 residues. CDR3 nucleotides: TGTGCCAGCAGCGTAGGCCTAGCGGGAAGGGCCTATGAGGGGCAGTTCTTC. The encoded protein is CASSVGLAGRAYEGQFF.

The genes are TRBV4-1 and TRBJ2-3, with D possibly TRBD1 on 6 matching bases. V was pared by 1 base and J by 9 bases, with 17 bases between. The CDR3 runs to 15 residues. In germline, CDR1 is MGHRA, CDR2 YSYEKL. The CDR3 nucleotides are TGCGCCAGCAGCCAAGGGGCGGATCCGAGGGGGACGCAGTATTTT. This translates into CASSQGADPRGTQYF.

This sequence joins TRBV6-4 and TRBJ2-1; 9 nucleotides agree with TRBD1. This CDR3 is built from 14 residues. Germline V gene lookup returns CDR1 MRHNA and CDR2 SNTAGT. Trimming removed 6 bases from V and 4 bases from J; junction bases left unmatched: 4. Here the CDR3 reads CASSKDRGYNEQFF. In DNA form, the CDR3 reads TGTGCCAGCAGCAAGGACAGGGGTTACAATGAGCAGTTCTTC.

The rearrangement links TRBV7-2 to TRBJ1-1; 9 bases fit TRBD1. CDR1 and CDR2 (germline): SGHTA, FQGNSA. CDR3 size: 14 residues. J lost 6 bases, V lost 5 bases, and 7 bases had no gene match. The CDR3 is CASSPGQGYAEAFF. The CDR3 DNA reads as TGTGCCAGCAGCCCGGGACAGGGATATGCTGAAGCTTTCTTT.

This chain connects TRBV5-1 to TRBJ1-6, with 8 bases identical to TRBD1. The CDR3 runs to 15 residues. Germline assignment: CDR1 SGHRS and CDR2 YFSETQ. V lost 5 bases and J lost 7; bases outside the gene matches: 8. CDR3 amino acids: CASSFLAGGNSPLHF. In DNA, the CDR3 is TGCGCCAGCAGTTTCTTAGCAGGGGGCAATTCACCCCTCCACTTT.

The chain uses TRBV7-3 and TRBJ2-7, with 10 bases fitting TRBD2. Per germline, CDR1 SGHTA and CDR2 FQGTGA. J was trimmed by 2 bases and V by 5 bases; bases with no gene match: 3. The CDR3 has 14 amino acids. Here the CDR3 reads CASSLSGGTYEQYF. DNA of the CDR3: TGTGCCAGCAGCCTTAGCGGGGGGACCTACGAGCAGTACTTC.

J is TRBJ2-7 and V is TRBV5-1; 8 bases match TRBD1. CDR1 SGHRS and CDR2 YFSETQ come from the germline V gene. This CDR3 is built from 15 residues. Unmatched junction bases numbered 6, after V lost 2 bases and J lost 2 bases. The CDR3 here is CASSFGGTGAYEQYF. Here the CDR3 DNA reads TGCGCCAGCAGCTTCGGCGGGACAGGAGCCTACGAGCAGTACTTC.